The next 24 T cell receptor beta chains were all read from a single sample in a study of technical replicates of blood from a few donors. Here immunoSEQ multiplex PCR was the method, and the copy in TCRdb shows in-frame clones only, minus some. Of under 100,000 clones detected, around 95% appear once; the ten largest clones hold over 0.2%. Sequenced: T cells isolated from PBMCs. These receptors were collected from a human donor in good health.

This chain uses TRBV2 with TRBJ2-2, with unresolved D. The CDR3 spans 15 residues. V was pared by 5 bases and J by 7 bases, with 17 bases between. Germline values: CDR1 SNHLY, CDR2 FYNNEI. This CDR3 is CASSPRSTYGGELFF. CDR3 sequence (DNA): TGTGCCAGCAGTCCCCGGAGCACCTACGGCGGGGAGCTGTTTTTT.

The chain carries TRBV19 and TRBJ1-1; maybe TRBD1 (5 bases). This CDR3 is built from 13 residues. The germline V and J ends were trimmed by 6 bases and 7 bases, with 15 bases remaining between them. Germline lookup yields CDR1 LNHDA and CDR2 SQIVND (reference sequence). Here the CDR3 DNA reads TGTGCCAGTAGGTTGGGGTTGGGGCATGAAGCTTTCTTT. This translates into CASRLGLGHEAFF.

In its sample, this clone was seen once. V usage is TRBV10-2 and J usage is TRBJ1-4, with 10 bases lining up with TRBD1. The V and J ends lost 6 bases and 6 bases, in that order; junction bases with no gene match: 1. Per the germline V gene, CDR1 is WSHSY and CDR2 is SAAADI. This CDR3 spans 13 amino acids. CDR3 residues: CASSGTGDEKLFF. CDR3 sequence (DNA): TGCGCCAGCAGCGGGACAGGGGATGAAAAACTGTTTTTT.

V and J are TRBV27 and TRBJ2-3; weak D call: TRBD2 (7 bases). The CDR3 covers 16 residues. With 4 bases removed from V and 4 bases from J, the gap between germline ends came to 18 bases. The V gene's germline CDR1 is MNHEY and CDR2 SMNVEV (reference sequence). In DNA, the CDR3 is TGTGCCAGCAGTTCACTCCCCTGGGGGGGCCCAGATACGCAGTATTTT. Its translation is CASSSLPWGGPDTQYF.

V and J are TRBV7-2 and TRBJ2-4, with a possible D match to TRBD1 (6 bases). Germline lookup yields CDR1 SGHTA and CDR2 FQGNSA. The CDR3 runs 16 residues. Trimming took off 5 bases at V and 2 bases at J, with 16 bases between the two ends. DNA for the CDR3: TGTGCCAGCAGCCTGAACAGGGCCGGGACCAAAAACATTCAGTACTTC. It encodes CASSLNRAGTKNIQYF.

The rearrangement uses TRBV2 and TRBJ1-2, with TRBD1 matching over 7 bases. Unmatched junction bases numbered 14, after V lost 6 bases and J lost 1 base. The CDR3 has 17 amino acids. Germline CDR1 SNHLY, CDR2 FYNNEI. Here the CDR3 reads CASRSWDSIRYNYGYTF. CDR3 bases: TGTGCCAGCAGGTCCTGGGACAGCATTCGATATAACTATGGCTACACCTTC.

This clone was counted a single time. The V call is TRBV10-3, the J call TRBJ1-4; D gene ambiguous. Germline-derived CDR1 and CDR2 are ENHRY and SYGVKD. CDR3 length equals 15 residues. V dropped 0 bases and J dropped 7 bases, with 12 bases sitting between them. CDR3 bases: TGTGCCATCAGTGAGTCGGAGGGCTTCCCTGAAAAACTGTTTTTT. Translating it yields CAISESEGFPEKLFF.

The V gene is TRBV4-2, the J gene TRBJ2-4; 11 positions agree with TRBD1. Germline loops: CDR1 LGHNA, CDR2 YNFKEQ. Germline trimming cut 0 bases from V and 4 bases from J; bases unmatched to any gene: 8. CDR3 length: 18 amino acids. Here the CDR3 reads CASSQDPRTGGVKNIQYF. The CDR3 DNA follows: TGTGCCAGCAGCCAAGACCCCCGGACAGGGGGCGTAAAAAACATTCAGTACTTC.

The chain links TRBV6-6 to TRBJ2-2; possibly TRBD2 for D (5 bases). The CDR3 runs 15 residues. With 6 bases removed from V and 1 base from J, the gap between germline ends came to 12 bases. From germline, CDR1 is MNHNY and CDR2 SVGAGI (reference sequence). This CDR3 is CASRPTTRNTGELFF. CDR3 coding DNA: TGTGCCAGCAGACCGACTACTAGGAACACCGGGGAGCTGTTTTTT.

V and J are TRBV5-6 and TRBJ2-7; no clear D gene. The CDR3 extends over 15 amino acids. Trimming stripped 0 bases from V and 1 base from J, with 11 bases between. Per the germline V gene, CDR1 is SGHDT and CDR2 is YYEEEE. CDR3 region: CASSLVEKQSYEQYF. The DNA for the CDR3 is TGTGCCAGCAGCTTGGTTGAAAAACAATCCTACGAGCAGTACTTC.

The gene calls are TRBV7-3 and TRBJ2-3; 10 bases match TRBD2. Germline V gives CDR1 SGHTA, CDR2 FQGTGA. V gave up 8 bases and J gave up 4 bases; unmatched junction bases: 6. This CDR3 region has 14 residues. CDR3: CASRAGGEADTQYF. CDR3 nucleotide sequence: TGTGCCAGCCGAGCGGGGGGGGAGGCAGATACGCAGTATTTT.

This chain uses TRBV20-1 with TRBJ1-2; D unresolved. V lost 3 bases, J lost 4 bases, and 6 bases lay in between. The CDR3 is 11 amino acids. The germline gives CDR1 DFQATT, CDR2 SNEGSKA (reference sequence). CDR3 in amino acids: CSASPSYGYTF. The CDR3 nucleotides read TGCAGTGCTAGCCCGAGCTATGGCTACACCTTC.

This chain joins TRBV7-9 and TRBJ1-2; D remains unclear. The germline V gene has CDR1 SEHNR and CDR2 FQNEAQ (reference sequence). Trimming left V 1 base short and J 5 bases short, with 8 bases between. The CDR3 loop spans 13 amino acids. The DNA of the CDR3 is TGTGCCAGCAGCTTAGAGAGAGGATATGGCTACACCTTC. Amino acids: CASSLERGYGYTF.

The chain recombines TRBV25-1 with TRBJ2-2; 7 bases line up with TRBD1. With V trimmed by 7 bases and J by 7 bases, 9 bases remained unmatched. The CDR3 spans 14 residues. CDR1 is MGHDK and CDR2 is SYGVNS in the germline V gene. CDR3 bases: TGTGCCAGCACGCTACAGGGGAATGTCGGGGAGCTGTTTTTT. As protein: CASTLQGNVGELFF. The full variable domain, with the rest looked up from reference TRBV25-1 and TRBJ2-2, is EADIYQTPRYLVIGTGKKITLECSQTMGHDKMYWYQQDPGMELHLIHYSYGVNSTEKGDLSSESTVSRIRTEHFPLTLESARPSHTSQYLCASTLQGNVGELFFGEGSRLTVL.

The J gene is TRBJ1-1, the V gene TRBV7-8; D call uncertain. V was cut by 3 bases and J by 8 bases, with 13 bases left in between. Germline CDR1 and CDR2: SGHVS and FQNEAQ. The CDR3 totals 13 residues. The CDR3 loop reads CASSFNAHSEAFF. CDR3 bases: TGTGCCAGCAGCTTTAACGCCCACTCAGAAGCTTTCTTT. Based on the CDR3 plus reference TRBV7-8 and TRBJ1-1, the full variable domain is GAGVSQSPRYKVAKRGQDVALRCDPISGHVSLFWYQQALGQGPEFLTYFQNEAQLDKSGLPSDRFFAERPEGSVSTLKIQRTQQEDSAVYLCASSFNAHSEAFFGQGTRLTVV.

V is TRBV7-8 and J is TRBJ1-2; maybe TRBD1 (6 bases). CDR3 length: 14 residues. Germline assignment: CDR1 SGHVS and CDR2 FQNEAQ. V dropped 1 base and J dropped 7 bases, with 13 bases sitting between them. CDR3 sequence (DNA): TGTGCCAGCAGCTTAGTCTTACAGGGCTCTGGCTACACCTTC. It codes for CASSLVLQGSGYTF.

The V call is TRBV4-2, the J call TRBJ1-2; 10 bases are shared with TRBD1. The CDR3 has 14 residues. CDR1 is LGHNA, CDR2 YNFKEQ, per germline. Trimming took 7 bases from V and 8 from J; bases not matched to a gene: 10. Written as DNA, the CDR3 is TGTGCCAGCATACCTGGGACAGGGGAAGGCGGCTACACCTTC. Translated: CASIPGTGEGGYTF.

The chain is built from TRBV6-5 and TRBJ1-1; 10 nucleotides agree with TRBD1. The germline CDR1 and CDR2 sequences are MNHEY and SVGAGI. This CDR3 contains 15 residues. V dropped 2 bases and J dropped 5; count of bases not matched to a gene: 5. CDR3 DNA: TGTGCCAGCAGTTACGACCCGGGACAGGGGACTGAAGCTTTCTTT. Translating gives CASSYDPGQGTEAFF.

J is TRBJ2-1 and V is TRBV20-1; perhaps TRBD2 as D (5 bases). This CDR3 spans 11 amino acids. V lost 3 bases and J 7 bases, leaving 7 bases between the germline ends. Germline lookup yields CDR1 DFQATT and CDR2 SNEGSKA (reference sequence). CDR3 bases: TGCAGTGCTAGCGGGAAGAATGAGCAGTTCTTC. Amino acids: CSASGKNEQFF.

This chain connects TRBV6-1 to TRBJ1-3, with D possibly matching TRBD1 (6 bases). Deletions cut 6 bases from V and 4 bases from J, with 16 bases between. The CDR3 extends over 15 amino acids. Germline V CDR1 and CDR2: MNHNS, SASEGT. The CDR3 spells CASSARQVIGNTIYF. As DNA, the CDR3 is TGTGCCAGCAGCGCAAGACAGGTTATCGGAAACACCATATATTTT.

This clone was picked up a small number of times. The chain is built from TRBV29-1 and TRBJ1-1; D might be TRBD1 (6 bases). This CDR3 spans 15 amino acids. Germline-derived CDR1 and CDR2 are SQVTM and ANQGSEA. V was shortened by 7 bases and J by 0 bases, with 18 bases between the two germline ends. In nucleotides, the CDR3 is TGCAGCGCTGGACAGCCGCCCCCGATGAACACTGAAGCTTTCTTT. It codes for CSAGQPPPMNTEAFF.

The CDR3 nucleotides are TGTGCCAGCAGATTGACTAGCGGGGGGCCCACCCCCCCCTACGAGCAGTACTTC. Encoded protein: CASRLTSGGPTPPYEQYF. The chain uses TRBV27 and TRBJ2-7; 13 nucleotides match TRBD2. The germline CDR1 and CDR2 sequences are MNHEY and SMNVEV (reference sequence). Trimming removed 6 bases from V and 2 bases from J; junction bases left unmatched: 13. The CDR3 contains 18 residues.

The rearrangement links TRBV30 to TRBJ1-5; no clear D. The length of the CDR3 is 16 residues. V lost 0 bases, J lost 0 bases, and 12 bases lay in between. Germline CDR1 is GTSNPN and CDR2 is SVGIG (reference sequence). The CDR3: CAWSVSSSYSNQPQHF. The DNA of the CDR3 is TGTGCCTGGAGTGTATCGTCCAGTTATAGCAATCAGCCCCAGCATTTT.

The chain couples TRBV27 to TRBJ1-3; unclear D gene. The CDR3 length is 14 residues. Trimming removed 2 bases from V and 0 bases from J, with 5 bases in between. Germline V gives CDR1 MNHEY, CDR2 SMNVEV (reference sequence). CDR3 nucleotides: TGTGCCAGCAGTTTACGGGGCTCTGGAAACACCATATATTTT. This translates into CASSLRGSGNTIYF.